The TCR beta chain under discussion was sequenced for a study of Tregs in tolerant kidney transplant recipients. This clone was detected only a few times. The same CDR3 also results from other DNA sequences found in this sample. The nonmyeloablative bone marrow transplants came from related graft donors, with transient mixed chimerism. The table came from immunoSEQ multiplex PCR; TCRdb's copy has only in-frame clones and leaves some out. The sample has about 50,000 clones; roughly nine tenths are singletons. Trimming pared 0 bases from V and 7 bases from J, leaving 7 bases between. The CDR3 extends over 13 amino acids. Germline CDR1 SEHNR, CDR2 FQNEAQ (reference sequence).

The receptor's source is a human patient who received a combined kidney and bone marrow transplant. The T cells may come from the graft donor. The chain employs TRBV7-9 and TRBJ2-1, with D uncertain. The starting material was CD8+ T cells from blood (PBMCs), obtained 12 months after the transplant. Written as DNA, the CDR3 is TGTGCCAGCAGCTTAGCGCTAGAAAATGAGCAGTTCTTC. The encoded protein is CASSLALENEQFF.